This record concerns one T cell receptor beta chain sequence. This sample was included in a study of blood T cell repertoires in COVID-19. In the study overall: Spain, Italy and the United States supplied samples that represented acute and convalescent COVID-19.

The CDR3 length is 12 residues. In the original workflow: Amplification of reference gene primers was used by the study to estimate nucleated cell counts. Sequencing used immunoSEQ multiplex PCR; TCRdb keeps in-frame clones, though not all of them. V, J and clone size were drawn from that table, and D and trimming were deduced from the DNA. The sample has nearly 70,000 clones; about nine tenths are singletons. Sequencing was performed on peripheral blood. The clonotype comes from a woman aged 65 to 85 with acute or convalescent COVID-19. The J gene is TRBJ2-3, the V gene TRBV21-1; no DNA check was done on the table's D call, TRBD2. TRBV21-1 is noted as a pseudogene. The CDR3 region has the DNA TGTGCCAGCAGCCGGCGAGGCGATACGCAGTATTTT. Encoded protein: CASSRRGDTQYF.